The 5 T cell receptor beta chains listed next were all sequenced from one sample in a study of response to subunit inactivated influenza vaccine. TCRdb used MiXCR to reprocess the RT-PCR reads, holding one entry per CDR3 protein. The data show 500,000 to 600,000 distinct CDR3 sequences, roughly 13% seen once. Sample: PBMCs from blood, taken roughly 48 days after vaccination. These receptors all come from a man in his forties or fifties who received an inactivated influenza vaccine.

This chain joins TRBV4-1 and TRBJ2-7, with D perhaps matching TRBD2 (5 bases). V was cut by 4 bases and J by 8 bases, with 18 bases left in between. This CDR3 comprises 14 residues. The V gene's germline CDR1 is MGHRA and CDR2 YSYEKL. This CDR3 is CASSPPGLGLKQYF. As DNA, the CDR3 is TGCGCCAGCAGCCCCCCCGGACTGGGCCTCAAGCAGTACTTC.

The CDR3 DNA reads TGTGCCAGCAGCTTACAGGGATTTGGGGACTATGGCTACACCTTC. The encoded protein is CASSLQGFGDYGYTF. The J gene is TRBJ1-2, the V gene TRBV7-9; D possibly corresponds to TRBD1 (5 bases). V dropped 2 bases and J dropped 3 bases, with 13 bases sitting between them. Germline V gene lookup returns CDR1 SEHNR and CDR2 FQNEAQ (reference sequence). The CDR3 covers 15 residues.

This chain joins TRBV7-2 and TRBJ1-6; the D is unclear. The CDR3 contains 13 residues. Per germline, CDR1 SGHTA and CDR2 FQGNSA. V lost 3 bases and J lost 7, with 7 bases in between. CDR3 coding DNA: TGTGCCAGCAGCTTGTTGACGAATTCACCCCTCCACTTT. Translating gives CASSLLTNSPLHF.

The rearrangement joins TRBV15 to TRBJ2-1; possible D gene TRBD2, 5 bases. The CDR3 sequence is 15 residues long. Germline CDR1 is LNHNV and CDR2 is YYDKDF (reference sequence). V dropped 1 base and J dropped 8 bases, with 15 bases sitting between them. The CDR3 sequence: CATSRGTGKIDEQFF. In DNA form, the CDR3 reads TGTGCCACCAGCAGAGGTACGGGGAAGATAGATGAGCAGTTCTTC.

This clonotype was picked up a small number of times. The chain combines TRBV5-1 with TRBJ2-3, with TRBD1 matching 9 bases. Germline-derived CDR1 and CDR2 are SGHRS and YFSETQ. J lost 4 bases, V lost 4 bases, and 10 bases had no gene match. This CDR3 is built from 16 residues. Here the CDR3 DNA reads TGCGCCAGCAGCCGTGGGACAGGGACGGCGGCAGATACGCAGTATTTT. Amino acid sequence: CASSRGTGTAADTQYF.